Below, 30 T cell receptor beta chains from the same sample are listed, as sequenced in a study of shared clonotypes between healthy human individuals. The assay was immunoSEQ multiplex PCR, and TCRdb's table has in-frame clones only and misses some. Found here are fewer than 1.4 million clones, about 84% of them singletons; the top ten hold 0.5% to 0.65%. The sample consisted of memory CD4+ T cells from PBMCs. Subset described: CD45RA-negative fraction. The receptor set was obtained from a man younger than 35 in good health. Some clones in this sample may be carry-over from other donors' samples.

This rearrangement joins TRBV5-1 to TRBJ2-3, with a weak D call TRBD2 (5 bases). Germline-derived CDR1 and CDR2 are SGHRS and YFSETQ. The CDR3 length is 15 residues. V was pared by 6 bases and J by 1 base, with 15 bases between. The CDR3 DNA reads TGCGCCAGCACCTCGGGCCCAGCGGGCACAGATACGCAGTATTTT. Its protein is CASTSGPAGTDTQYF. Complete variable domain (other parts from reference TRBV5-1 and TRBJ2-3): KAGVTQTPRYLIKTRGQQVTLSCSPISGHRSVSWYQQTPGQGLQFLFEYFSETQRNKGNFPGRFSGRQFSNSRSEMNVSTLELGDSALYLCASTSGPAGTDTQYFGPGTRLTVL.

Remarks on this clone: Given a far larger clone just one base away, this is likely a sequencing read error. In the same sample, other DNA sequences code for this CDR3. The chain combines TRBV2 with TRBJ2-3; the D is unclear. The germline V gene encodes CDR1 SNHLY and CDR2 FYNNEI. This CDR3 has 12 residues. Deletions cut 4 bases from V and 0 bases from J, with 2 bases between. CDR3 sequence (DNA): TGTGCCAGCAGTGTTAGCACAGATACGCAGTATTTT. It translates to CASSVSTDTQYF. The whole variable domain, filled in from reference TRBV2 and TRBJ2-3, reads EPEVTQTPSHQVTQMGQEVILRCVPISNHLYFYWYRQILGQKVEFLVSFYNNEISEKSEIFDDQFSVERPDGSNFTLKIRSTKLEDSAMYFCASSVSTDTQYFGPGTRLTVL.

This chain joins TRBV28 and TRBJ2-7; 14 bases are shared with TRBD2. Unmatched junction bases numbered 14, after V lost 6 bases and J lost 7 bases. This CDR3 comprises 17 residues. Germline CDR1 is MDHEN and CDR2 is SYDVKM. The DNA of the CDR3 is TGTGCCAGCAGCATAAGACTAGCGGGAGGGCCGCAATGGGAGCAGTACTTC. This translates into CASSIRLAGGPQWEQYF.

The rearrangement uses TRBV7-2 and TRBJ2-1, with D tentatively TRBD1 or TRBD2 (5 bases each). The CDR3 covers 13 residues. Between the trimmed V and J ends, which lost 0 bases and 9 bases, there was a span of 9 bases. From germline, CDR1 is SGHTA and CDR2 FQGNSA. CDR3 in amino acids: CASSLASGTEQFF. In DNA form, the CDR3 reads TGTGCCAGCAGCTTAGCGTCGGGGACTGAGCAGTTCTTC. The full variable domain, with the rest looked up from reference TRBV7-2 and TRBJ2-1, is GAGVSQSPSNKVTEKGKDVELRCDPISGHTALYWYRQSLGQGLEFLIYFQGNSAPDKSGLPSDRFSAERTGGSVSTLTIQRTQQEDSAVYLCASSLASGTEQFFGPGTRLTVL.

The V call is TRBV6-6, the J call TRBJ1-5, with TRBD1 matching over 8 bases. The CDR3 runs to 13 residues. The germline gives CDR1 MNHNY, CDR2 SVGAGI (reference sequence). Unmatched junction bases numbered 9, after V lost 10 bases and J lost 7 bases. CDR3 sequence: CATAMTGAQPQHF. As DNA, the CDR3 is TGTGCCACCGCTATGACAGGGGCCCAGCCCCAGCATTTT.

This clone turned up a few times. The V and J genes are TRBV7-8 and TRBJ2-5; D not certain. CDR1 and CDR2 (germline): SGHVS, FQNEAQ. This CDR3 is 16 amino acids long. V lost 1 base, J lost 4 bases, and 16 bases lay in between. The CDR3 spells CASSLVAVPNRETQYF. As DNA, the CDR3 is TGTGCCAGCAGCTTAGTTGCGGTCCCCAACCGAGAGACCCAGTACTTC. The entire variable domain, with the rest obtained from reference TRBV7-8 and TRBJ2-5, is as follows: GAGVSQSPRYKVAKRGQDVALRCDPISGHVSLFWYQQALGQGPEFLTYFQNEAQLDKSGLPSDRFFAERPEGSVSTLKIQRTQQEDSAVYLCASSLVAVPNRETQYFGPGTRLLVL.

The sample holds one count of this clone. The DNA of the CDR3 is TGTGCCAGCAGCCGAGGCGGGACGGTGTCCTACGAGCAGTACTTC. Protein: CASSRGGTVSYEQYF. This rearrangement joins TRBV6-5 to TRBJ2-7, with D possibly matching TRBD2 (6 bases). Germline V gene lookup returns CDR1 MNHEY and CDR2 SVGAGI. V was cut by 6 bases and J by 1 base, with 16 bases left in between. This CDR3 comprises 15 residues.

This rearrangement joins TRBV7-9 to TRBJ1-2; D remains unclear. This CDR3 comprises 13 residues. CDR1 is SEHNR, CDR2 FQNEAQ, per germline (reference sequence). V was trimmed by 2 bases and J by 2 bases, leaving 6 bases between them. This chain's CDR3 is CASSLHRNYGYTF. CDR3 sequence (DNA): TGTGCCAGCAGCTTACACAGAAACTATGGCTACACCTTC.

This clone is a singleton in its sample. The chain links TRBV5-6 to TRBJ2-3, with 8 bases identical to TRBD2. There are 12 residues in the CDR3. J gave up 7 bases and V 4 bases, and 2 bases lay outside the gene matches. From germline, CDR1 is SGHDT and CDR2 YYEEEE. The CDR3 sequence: CASSRGGYTQYF. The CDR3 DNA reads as TGTGCCAGCAGCCGGGGGGGTTATACGCAGTATTTT.

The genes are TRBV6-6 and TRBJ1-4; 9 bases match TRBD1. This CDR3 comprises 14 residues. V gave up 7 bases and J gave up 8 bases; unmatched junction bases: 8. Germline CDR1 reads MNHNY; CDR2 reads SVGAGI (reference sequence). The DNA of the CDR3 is TGTGCCAGCAACTTAAGGACAGGGGACGAAAAACTGTTTTTT. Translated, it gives CASNLRTGDEKLFF.

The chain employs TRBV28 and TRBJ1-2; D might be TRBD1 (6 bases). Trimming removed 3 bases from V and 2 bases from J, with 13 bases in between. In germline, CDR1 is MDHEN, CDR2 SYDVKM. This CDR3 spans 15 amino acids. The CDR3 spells CASSFWTEKNYGYTF. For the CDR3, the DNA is TGTGCCAGCAGTTTTTGGACAGAAAAAAACTATGGCTACACCTTC.

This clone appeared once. The CDR3 DNA sequence: TGTGCCAGCAGCTTAGGCCTGGTCAAAGGGACTGAAGCTTTCTTT. Its translation is CASSLGLVKGTEAFF. This chain links TRBV13 with TRBJ1-1; unclear D gene. Deletions cut 0 bases from V and 5 bases from J, with 13 bases between. This CDR3 is built from 15 residues. Germline V lookup: CDR1 PRHDT, CDR2 FYEKMQ (reference sequence).

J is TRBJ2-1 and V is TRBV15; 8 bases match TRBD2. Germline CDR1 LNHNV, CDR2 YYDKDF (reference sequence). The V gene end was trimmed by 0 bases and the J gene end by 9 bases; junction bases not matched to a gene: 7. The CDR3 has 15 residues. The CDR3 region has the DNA TGTGCCACCAGCAGAGAGGTTAGCGGGATTGGTGAGCAGTTCTTC. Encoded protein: CATSREVSGIGEQFF.

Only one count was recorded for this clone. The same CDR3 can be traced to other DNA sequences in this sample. The CDR3, as DNA: TGCGCCAGCAGCTTGTTAGGACAGGGTGACAATGAGCAGTTCTTC. It yields the protein CASSLLGQGDNEQFF. The chain combines TRBV5-1 with TRBJ2-1; TRBD1 agrees at 8 bases. Germline V gene data show CDR1 as SGHRS and CDR2 as YFSETQ. V lost 1 base and J lost 5; bases outside the gene matches: 5. This CDR3 comprises 15 residues.

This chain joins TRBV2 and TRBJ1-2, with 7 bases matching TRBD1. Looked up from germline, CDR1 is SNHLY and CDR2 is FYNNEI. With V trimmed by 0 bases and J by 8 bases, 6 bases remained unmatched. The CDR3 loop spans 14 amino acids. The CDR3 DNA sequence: TGTGCCAGCAGTGAAGCAAGGGGGCTCCGGGGCTACACCTTC. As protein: CASSEARGLRGYTF.

CDR3 DNA: TGTGCCAGCAGTGAAAGGGACATAGCGTCCTACGAGCAGTACTTC. It translates to CASSERDIASYEQYF. V is TRBV6-1 and J is TRBJ2-7; maybe TRBD1 (6 bases). Germline CDR1 reads MNHNS; CDR2 reads SASEGT. The length of the CDR3 is 15 residues. Trimming left V 2 bases short and J 1 base short, with 12 bases between.

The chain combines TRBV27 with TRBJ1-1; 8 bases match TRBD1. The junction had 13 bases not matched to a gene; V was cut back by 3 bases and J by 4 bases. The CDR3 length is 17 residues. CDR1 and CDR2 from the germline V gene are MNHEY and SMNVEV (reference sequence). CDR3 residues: CASSFDYTGGPRTEAFF. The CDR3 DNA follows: TGTGCCAGCAGTTTTGATTATACAGGGGGACCCCGCACTGAAGCTTTCTTT.

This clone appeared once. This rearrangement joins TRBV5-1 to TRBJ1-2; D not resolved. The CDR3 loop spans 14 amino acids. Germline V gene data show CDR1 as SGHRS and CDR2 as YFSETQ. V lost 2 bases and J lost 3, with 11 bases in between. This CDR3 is CASSLIPGDYGYTF. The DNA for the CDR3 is TGCGCCAGCAGCTTAATTCCGGGTGACTATGGCTACACCTTC.

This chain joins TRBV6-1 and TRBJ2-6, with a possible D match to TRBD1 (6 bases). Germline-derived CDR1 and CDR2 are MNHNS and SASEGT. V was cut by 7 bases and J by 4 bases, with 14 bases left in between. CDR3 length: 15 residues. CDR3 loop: CASNPRGIGANVLTF. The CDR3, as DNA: TGTGCCAGCAACCCAAGGGGGATAGGGGCCAACGTCCTGACTTTC.

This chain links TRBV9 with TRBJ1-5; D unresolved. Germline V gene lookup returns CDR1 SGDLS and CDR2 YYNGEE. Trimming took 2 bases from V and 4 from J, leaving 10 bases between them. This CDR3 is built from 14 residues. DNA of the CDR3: TGTGCCAGCAGCGTGGCCCTGGGTAATCAGCCCCAGCATTTT. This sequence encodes CASSVALGNQPQHF.

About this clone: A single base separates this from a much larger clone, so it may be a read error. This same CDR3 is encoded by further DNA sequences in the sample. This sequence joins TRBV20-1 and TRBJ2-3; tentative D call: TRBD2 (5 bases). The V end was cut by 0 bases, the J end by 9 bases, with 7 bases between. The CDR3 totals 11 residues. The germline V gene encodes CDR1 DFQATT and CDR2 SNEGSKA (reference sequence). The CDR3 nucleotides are TGCAGTGCTAGAGAGGGAGACACGCAGTATTTT. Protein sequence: CSAREGDTQYF.

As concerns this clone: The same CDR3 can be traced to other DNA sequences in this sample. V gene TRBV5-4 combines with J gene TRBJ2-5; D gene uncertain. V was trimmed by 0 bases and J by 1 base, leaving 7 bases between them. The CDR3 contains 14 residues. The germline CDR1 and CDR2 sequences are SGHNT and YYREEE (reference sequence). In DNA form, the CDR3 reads TGTGCCAGCAGCTTGGTTGGCAGCCAAGAGACCCAGTACTTC. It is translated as CASSLVGSQETQYF.

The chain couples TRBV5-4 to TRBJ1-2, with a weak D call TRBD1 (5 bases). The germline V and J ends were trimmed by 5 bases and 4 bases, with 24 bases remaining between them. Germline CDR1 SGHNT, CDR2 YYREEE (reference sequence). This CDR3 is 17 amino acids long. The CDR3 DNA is TGTGCCAGCAGACTGGGACCTCGGCAAGGGATCGGCTATGGCTACACCTTC. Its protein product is CASRLGPRQGIGYGYTF.

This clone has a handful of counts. For the CDR3, the DNA is TGTGCCAGCAGCCAAGCTAGGACAAGGTCCTACGAGCAGTACTTC. It yields the protein CASSQARTRSYEQYF. The chain links TRBV4-2 to TRBJ2-7, with a tentative D call TRBD1 (5 bases). The length of the CDR3 is 15 residues. Germline V gene data show CDR1 as LGHNA and CDR2 as YNFKEQ. Trimming took 1 base from V and 1 from J, leaving 11 bases between them.

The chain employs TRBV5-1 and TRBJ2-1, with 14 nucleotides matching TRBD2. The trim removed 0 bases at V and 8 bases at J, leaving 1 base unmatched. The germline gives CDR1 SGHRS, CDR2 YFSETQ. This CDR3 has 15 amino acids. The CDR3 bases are TGCGCCAGCAGCTTGGGGACTAGCGGGAGGTATGAGCAGTTCTTC. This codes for CASSLGTSGRYEQFF.

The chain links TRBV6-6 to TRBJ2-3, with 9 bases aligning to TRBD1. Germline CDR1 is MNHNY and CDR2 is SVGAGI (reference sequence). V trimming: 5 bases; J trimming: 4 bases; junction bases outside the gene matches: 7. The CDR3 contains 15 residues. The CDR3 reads CASSPRDRAPDTQYF. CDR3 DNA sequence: TGTGCCAGCAGTCCCCGGGACAGGGCCCCAGATACGCAGTATTTT.

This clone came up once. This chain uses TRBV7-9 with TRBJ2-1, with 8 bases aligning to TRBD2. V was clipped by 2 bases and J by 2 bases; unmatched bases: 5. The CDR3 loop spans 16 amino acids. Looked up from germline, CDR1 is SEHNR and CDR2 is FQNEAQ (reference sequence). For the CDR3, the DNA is TGTGCCAGCAGCTTAAGGCGAGCGGGGGCCTACAATGAGCAGTTCTTC. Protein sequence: CASSLRRAGAYNEQFF. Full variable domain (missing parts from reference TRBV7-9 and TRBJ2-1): DTGVSQNPRHKITKRGQNVTFRCDPISEHNRLYWYRQTLGQGPEFLTYFQNEAQLEKSRLLSDRFSAERPKGSFSTLEIQRTEQGDSAMYLCASSLRRAGAYNEQFFGPGTRLTVL.

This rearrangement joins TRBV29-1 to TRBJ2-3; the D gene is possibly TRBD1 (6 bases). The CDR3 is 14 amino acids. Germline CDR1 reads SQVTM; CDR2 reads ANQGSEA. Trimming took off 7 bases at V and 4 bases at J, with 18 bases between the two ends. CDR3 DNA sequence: TGCAGCGGTGGTGGCGGAGAGGGGGCAGATACGCAGTATTTT. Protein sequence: CSGGGGEGADTQYF.

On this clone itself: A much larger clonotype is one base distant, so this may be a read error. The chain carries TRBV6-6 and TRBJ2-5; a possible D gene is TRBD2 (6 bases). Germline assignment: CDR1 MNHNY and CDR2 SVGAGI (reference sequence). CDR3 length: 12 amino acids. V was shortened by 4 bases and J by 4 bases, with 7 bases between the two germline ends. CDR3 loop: CASSSGGETQYF. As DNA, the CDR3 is TGTGCCAGCAGTTCCGGGGGAGAGACCCAGTACTTC.

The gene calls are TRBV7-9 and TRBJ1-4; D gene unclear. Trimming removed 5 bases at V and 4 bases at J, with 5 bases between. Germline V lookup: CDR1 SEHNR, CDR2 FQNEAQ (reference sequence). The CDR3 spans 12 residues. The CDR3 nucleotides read TGTGCCAGCAGCGCCGGTAATGAAAAACTGTTTTTT. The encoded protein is CASSAGNEKLFF.